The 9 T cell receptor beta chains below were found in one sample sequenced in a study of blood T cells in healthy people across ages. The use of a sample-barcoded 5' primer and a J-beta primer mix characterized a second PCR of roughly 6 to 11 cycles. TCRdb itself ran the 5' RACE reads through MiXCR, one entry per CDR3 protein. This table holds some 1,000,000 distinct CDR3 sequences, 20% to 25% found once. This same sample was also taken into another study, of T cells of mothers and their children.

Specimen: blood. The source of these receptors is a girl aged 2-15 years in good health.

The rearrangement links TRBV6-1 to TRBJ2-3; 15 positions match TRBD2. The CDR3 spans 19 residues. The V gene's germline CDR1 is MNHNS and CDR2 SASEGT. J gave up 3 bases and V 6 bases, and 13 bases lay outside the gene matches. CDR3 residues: CASSGGTSGRPLLTDTQYF. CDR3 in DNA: TGTGCCAGCAGCGGCGGGACTAGCGGGAGGCCCCTCTTAACAGATACGCAGTATTTT.

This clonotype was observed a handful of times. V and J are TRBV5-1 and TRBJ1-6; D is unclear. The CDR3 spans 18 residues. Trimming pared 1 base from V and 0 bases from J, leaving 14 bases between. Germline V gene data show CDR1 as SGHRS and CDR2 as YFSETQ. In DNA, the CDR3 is TGCGCCAGCAGCTTGAGTAAGCCGGGGAGCTCCTATAATTCACCCCTCCACTTT. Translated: CASSLSKPGSSYNSPLHF.

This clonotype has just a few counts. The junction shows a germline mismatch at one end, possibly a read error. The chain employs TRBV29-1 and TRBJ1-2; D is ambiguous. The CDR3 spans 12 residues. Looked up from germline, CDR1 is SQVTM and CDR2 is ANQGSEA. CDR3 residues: CSARFSNYGYTF. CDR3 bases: TGCAGCGCTCGCTTTTCTAACTATGGTTACACCTTC.

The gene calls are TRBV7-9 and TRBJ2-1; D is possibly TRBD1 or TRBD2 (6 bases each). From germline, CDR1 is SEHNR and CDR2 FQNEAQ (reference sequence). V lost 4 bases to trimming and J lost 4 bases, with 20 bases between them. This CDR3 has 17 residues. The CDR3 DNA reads TGTGCCAGCAGCTACCAACCAGGGTCGGGGGCATACAATGAGCAGTTCTTC. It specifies CASSYQPGSGAYNEQFF.

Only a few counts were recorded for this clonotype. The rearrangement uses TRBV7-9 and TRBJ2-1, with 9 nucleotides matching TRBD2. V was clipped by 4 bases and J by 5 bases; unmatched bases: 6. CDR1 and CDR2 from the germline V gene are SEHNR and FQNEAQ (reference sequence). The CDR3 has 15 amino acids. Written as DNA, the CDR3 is TGTGCCAGCAGCTCTGAGACTAGCGGCCACAATGAGCAGTTCTTC. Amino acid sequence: CASSSETSGHNEQFF.

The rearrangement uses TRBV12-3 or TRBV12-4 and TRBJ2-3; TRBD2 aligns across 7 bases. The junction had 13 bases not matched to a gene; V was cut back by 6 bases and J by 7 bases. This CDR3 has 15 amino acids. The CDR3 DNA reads TGTGCCAGCAGGCGCGAGGCGGGAGTAAGGAATACGCAGTATTTT. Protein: CASRREAGVRNTQYF.

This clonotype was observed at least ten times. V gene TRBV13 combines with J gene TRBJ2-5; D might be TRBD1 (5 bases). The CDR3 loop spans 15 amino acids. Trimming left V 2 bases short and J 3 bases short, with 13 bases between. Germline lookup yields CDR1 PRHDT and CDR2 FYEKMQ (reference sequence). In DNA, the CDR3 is TGTGCCAGCAGCTTAAGGGGCCCGGGTAAAGAGACCCAGTACTTC. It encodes CASSLRGPGKETQYF.

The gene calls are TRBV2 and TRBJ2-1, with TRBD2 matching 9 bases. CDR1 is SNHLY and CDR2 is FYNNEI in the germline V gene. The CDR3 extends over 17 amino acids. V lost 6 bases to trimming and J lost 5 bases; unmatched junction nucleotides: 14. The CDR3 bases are TGTGCCAGCAGCGGGAGTCTAGCGGGAAAGTTCGACAATGAGCAGTTCTTC. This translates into CASSGSLAGKFDNEQFF. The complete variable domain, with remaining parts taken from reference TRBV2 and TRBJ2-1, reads EPEVTQTPSHQVTQMGQEVILRCVPISNHLYFYWYRQILGQKVEFLVSFYNNEISEKSEIFDDQFSVERPDGSNFTLKIRSTKLEDSAMYFCASSGSLAGKFDNEQFFGPGTRLTVL.

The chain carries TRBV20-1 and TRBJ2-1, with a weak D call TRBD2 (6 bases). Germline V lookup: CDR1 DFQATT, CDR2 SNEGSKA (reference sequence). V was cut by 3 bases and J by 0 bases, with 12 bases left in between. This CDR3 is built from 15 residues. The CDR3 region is CSASGGLSSYNEQFF. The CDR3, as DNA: TGCAGTGCTAGCGGGGGTCTAAGCTCCTACAATGAGCAGTTCTTC.